This TCR beta chain was identified during a study of blood T cell repertoires in COVID-19. About the research overall: Sites in the United States, Italy and Spain provided acute and convalescent COVID-19 samples. In each case, the material was cDNA or gDNA derived from T cells, B-cell-depleted T cells, or PBMCs.

The CDR3 covers 13 residues. V dropped 6 bases and J dropped 5; count of bases not matched to a gene: 9. The germline CDR1 and CDR2 sequences are SQVTM and ANQGSEA. Per the original data handling: How many nucleated cells were present was estimated from reference gene primer amplification. Assay: immunoSEQ multiplex PCR; the TCRdb copy retains only in-frame clones and omits some. V, J and clone size reflect that table, while D and trimming were determined from the DNA. Of about 140,000 clones in the sample, around 88% were seen once. The clonotype comes from a woman in her sixties or seventies with acute or convalescent COVID-19. J is TRBJ1-1 and V is TRBV29-1; 7 bases agree with TRBD1. The sequenced sample consisted of peripheral blood. The CDR3: CSVGQGGSTEAFF. The CDR3 DNA reads as TGCAGCGTGGGCCAGGGGGGTAGTACTGAAGCTTTCTTT.